The T cell receptor (beta chain) under discussion was sequenced for a study of T cell responses to AZD1222 COVID-19 vaccine. General study points: After two AZD1222 doses, spike-specific TCR breadth and depth rose versus day 0.

This table comes from immunoSEQ multiplex PCR, and its TCRdb copy is limited to in-frame clones, with some not included. The table has roughly 170,000 clones, 70% to 90% seen once. This clone came up a few times. Its antigen is undetermined. The CDR3 sequence is 14 residues long. V lost 2 bases and J 10 bases, leaving 12 bases between the germline ends. Germline V lookup: CDR1 SGHDN, CDR2 FVKESK. The receptor was isolated from an adult in good health. Sequencing used peripheral blood, obtained on day 0 of AZD1222 vaccination. The gene calls are TRBV14 and TRBJ1-6; D is undetermined. In DNA form, the CDR3 reads TGTGCCAGCAGCCAATTTGTAGGGTTATCACCCCTCCACTTT. The encoded protein is CASSQFVGLSPLHF.